This T cell receptor beta chain was identified during a study of OX40 agonist ivuxolimab in advanced cancers. Study at large: Three patients showed partial responses: one hepatocellular carcinoma and two cutaneous melanoma cases. Study-level points and caveats: The study found that CD8+ T cells averaged more expanded clones than CD4+. Those patients achieving a partial response at 0.1-3.0 mg/kg showed among the lowest clonal expansion. Normalized expansion of T-cell clones was also low for some nonresponders.

Trimming left V 3 bases short and J 6 bases short, with 9 bases between. The CDR3 consists of 13 residues. The germline gives CDR1 LNHDA, CDR2 SQIVND (reference sequence). About this clone itself: What it recognizes is unknown. Other DNA sequences within the sample encode an identical CDR3.

Clones were sequenced by immunoSEQ multiplex PCR, and TCRdb holds only the in-frame ones, with some missing. This sample has about 25,000 clones, with 70% to 90% found just once. The receptor comes from an adult with an advanced solid tumor such as melanoma, head and neck, liver or kidney cancer. The sample consisted of CD4+ or CD8+ T cells sorted from blood, taken in a trial of the OX40 agonist ivuxolimab. The rearrangement uses TRBV19 and TRBJ1-5; no firm D call. CDR3 sequence (DNA): TGTGCCAGTAGTATCGGGGTGAGTCAGCCCCAGCATTTT. Its translation is CASSIGVSQPQHF.